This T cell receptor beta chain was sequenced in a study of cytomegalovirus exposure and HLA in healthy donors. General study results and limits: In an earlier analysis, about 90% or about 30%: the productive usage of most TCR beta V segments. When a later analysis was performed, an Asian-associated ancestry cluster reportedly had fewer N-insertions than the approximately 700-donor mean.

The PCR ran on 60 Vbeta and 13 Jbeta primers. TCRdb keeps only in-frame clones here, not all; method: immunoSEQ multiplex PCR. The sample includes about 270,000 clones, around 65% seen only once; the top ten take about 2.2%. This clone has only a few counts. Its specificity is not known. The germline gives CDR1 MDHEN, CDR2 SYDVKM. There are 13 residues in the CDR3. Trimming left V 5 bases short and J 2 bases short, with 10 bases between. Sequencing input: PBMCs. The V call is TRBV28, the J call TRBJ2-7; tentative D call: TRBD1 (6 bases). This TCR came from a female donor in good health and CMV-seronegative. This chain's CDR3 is CASSLDRPYEQYF. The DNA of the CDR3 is TGTGCCAGCAGTCTAGACAGGCCCTACGAGCAGTACTTC.